What follows describes a single T cell receptor beta chain. Sequenced by immunoSEQ multiplex PCR; TCRdb stores in-frame clones only, minus some. The sample lists about 100,000 clones, 90% to 95% occurring once. The record originates from a study of blood T cell repertoires in COVID-19. Study summary: Sites across the United States, Italy and Spain contributed samples from acute and convalescent COVID-19. The analysed material was cDNA or gDNA that came from T cells, B-cell-depleted T cells, or PBMCs.

The germline V and J ends were trimmed by 9 bases and 8 bases, with 19 bases remaining between them. Looked up from germline, CDR1 is LNHDA and CDR2 is SQIVND (reference sequence). CDR3 size: 13 residues. The source material was peripheral blood. This sequence was found in a man aged 55 to 69 with acute or convalescent COVID-19. The chain couples TRBV19 to TRBJ1-2; D is possibly TRBD1 (6 bases). The CDR3 sequence is CASRRQEGGGYTF. The CDR3 coding sequence is TGTGCCAGCCGTCGACAGGAGGGAGGGGGCTACACCTTC.